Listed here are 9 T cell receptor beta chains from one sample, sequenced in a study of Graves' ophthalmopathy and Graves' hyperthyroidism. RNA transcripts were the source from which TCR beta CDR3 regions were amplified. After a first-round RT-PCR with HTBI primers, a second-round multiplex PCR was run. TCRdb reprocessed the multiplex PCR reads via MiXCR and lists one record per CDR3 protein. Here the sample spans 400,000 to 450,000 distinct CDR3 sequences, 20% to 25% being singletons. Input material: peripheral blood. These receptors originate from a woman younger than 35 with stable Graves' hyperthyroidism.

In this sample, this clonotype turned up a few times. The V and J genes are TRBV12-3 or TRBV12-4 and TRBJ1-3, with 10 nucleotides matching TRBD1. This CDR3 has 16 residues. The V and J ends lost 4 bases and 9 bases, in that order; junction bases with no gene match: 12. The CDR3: CASSSSTGGGRSTIYF. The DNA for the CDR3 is TGTGCCAGCAGTTCCTCGACAGGGGGCGGTCGGAGCACCATATATTTT.

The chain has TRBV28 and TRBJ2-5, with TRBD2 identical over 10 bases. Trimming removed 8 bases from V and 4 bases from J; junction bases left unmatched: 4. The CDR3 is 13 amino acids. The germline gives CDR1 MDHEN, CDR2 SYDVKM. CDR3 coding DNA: TGTGCCAGCGGGCTAGCGGGAGTAGAGACCCAGTACTTC. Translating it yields CASGLAGVETQYF.

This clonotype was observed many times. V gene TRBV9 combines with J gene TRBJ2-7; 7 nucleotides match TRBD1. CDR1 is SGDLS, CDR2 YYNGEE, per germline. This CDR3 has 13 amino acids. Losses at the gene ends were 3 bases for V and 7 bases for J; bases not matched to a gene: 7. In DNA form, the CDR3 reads TGTGCCAGCAGCGCCACAGGGGCACGGGAGCAGTACTTC. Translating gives CASSATGAREQYF.

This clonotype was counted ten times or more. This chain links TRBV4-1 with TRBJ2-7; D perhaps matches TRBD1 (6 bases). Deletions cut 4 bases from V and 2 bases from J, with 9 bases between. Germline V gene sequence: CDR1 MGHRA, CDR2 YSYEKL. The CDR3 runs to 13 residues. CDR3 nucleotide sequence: TGCGCCAGCAGCCGACGGACAGCCTACGAGCAGTACTTC. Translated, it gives CASSRRTAYEQYF.

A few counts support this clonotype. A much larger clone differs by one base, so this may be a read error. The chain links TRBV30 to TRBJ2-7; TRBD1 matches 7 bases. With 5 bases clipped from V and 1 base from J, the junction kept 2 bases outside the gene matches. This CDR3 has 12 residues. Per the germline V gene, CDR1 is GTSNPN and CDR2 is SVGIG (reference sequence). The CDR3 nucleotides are TGTGCCTGGGACAGGGTTTCCTACGAGCAGTACTTC. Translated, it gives CAWDRVSYEQYF.

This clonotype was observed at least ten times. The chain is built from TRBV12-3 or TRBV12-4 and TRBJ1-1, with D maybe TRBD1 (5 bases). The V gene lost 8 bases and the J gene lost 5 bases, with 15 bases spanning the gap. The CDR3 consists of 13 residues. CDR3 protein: CASHRWGSTEAFF. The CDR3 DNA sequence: TGTGCCAGCCACAGGTGGGGTTCGACTGAAGCTTTCTTT.

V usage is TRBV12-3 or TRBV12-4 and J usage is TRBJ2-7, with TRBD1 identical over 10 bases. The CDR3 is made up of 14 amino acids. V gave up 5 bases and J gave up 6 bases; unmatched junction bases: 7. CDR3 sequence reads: CASSTRQGAGEQYF. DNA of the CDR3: TGTGCCAGCAGTACCAGACAGGGGGCTGGCGAGCAGTACTTC.

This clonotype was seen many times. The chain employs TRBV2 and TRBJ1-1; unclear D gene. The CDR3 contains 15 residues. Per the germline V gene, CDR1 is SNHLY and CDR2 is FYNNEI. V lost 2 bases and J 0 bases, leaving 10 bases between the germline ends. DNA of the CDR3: TGTGCCAGCAGTGAAATGGCGCCTATGAACACTGAAGCTTTCTTT. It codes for CASSEMAPMNTEAFF.

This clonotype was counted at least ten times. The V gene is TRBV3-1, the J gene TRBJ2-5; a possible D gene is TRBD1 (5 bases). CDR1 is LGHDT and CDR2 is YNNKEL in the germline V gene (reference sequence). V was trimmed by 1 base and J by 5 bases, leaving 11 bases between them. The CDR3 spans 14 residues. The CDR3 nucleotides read TGTGCCAGCAGCCAAGGGGGCCGGTCTGAGACCCAGTACTTC. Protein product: CASSQGGRSETQYF.